This section outlines one TCR beta chain sequence together with its context. TCRdb reanalyzed the 5' RACE reads and collapses them to one entry per CDR3 protein, without DNA. This table holds about 460,000 distinct CDR3 sequences. Germline V gene lookup returns CDR1 MNHNS and CDR2 SASEGT. The CDR3 length is 16 residues. The source of the sample is a study of T cells expressing NK-cell markers. The TCR was taken from a woman aged 45 to 65 in good health. This rearrangement joins TRBV6-1 to TRBJ2-2. The sample comprised blood T cells: a sorted CD56 or NKG2C T cell subset, CD4+ or CD8+ T cells, or bulk PBMC T cells (not recorded which). CDR3 loop: CASSEVLRGNTGELFF.